These 17 T cell receptor beta chains came from one sample sequenced in a study of blood T cells in healthy people across ages. A J-beta primer mix and a sample-barcoded 5' primer were used in a second PCR of about 7 to 12 cycles. TCRdb processed the 5' RACE reads anew with MiXCR; each CDR3 protein has one entry. The table lists 1.2 million to 1.5 million distinct CDR3 sequences, approximately 60% of them singletons. Sequenced sample: blood. The receptors come from a man aged 18 to 29 in good health.

This clonotype was found a few times. The rearrangement links TRBV6-2 or TRBV6-3 to TRBJ2-7; D unresolved. This CDR3 has 14 residues. Germline V gives CDR1 MNHEY, CDR2 SVGEGT. Trimming took off 0 bases at V and 0 bases at J, with 6 bases between the two ends. The CDR3: CASSYSIFSYEQYF. As DNA, the CDR3 is TGTGCCAGCAGTTACTCGATCTTCTCCTACGAGCAGTACTTC.

This clonotype has a single count. The chain couples TRBV12-3 or TRBV12-4 to TRBJ1-1; 7 bases align to TRBD1. The CDR3 length is 14 residues. V gave up 5 bases and J gave up 6 bases; unmatched junction bases: 9. CDR3 protein: CASSLVTGEAEAFF. The CDR3 DNA is TGTGCCAGCAGTCTCGTAACAGGGGAGGCTGAAGCTTTCTTT.

The genes are TRBV5-5 and TRBJ1-1, with D perhaps matching TRBD1 (5 bases). Germline CDR1 SGHKS, CDR2 YYEKEE (reference sequence). There are 14 residues in the CDR3. V was shortened by 4 bases and J by 1 base, with 11 bases between the two germline ends. The CDR3 loop is CASSQIGQNTEAFF. CDR3 sequence (DNA): TGTGCCAGCAGCCAAATAGGACAGAACACTGAAGCTTTCTTT. Variable domain in full (rest from reference TRBV5-5 and TRBJ1-1): DAGVTQSPTHLIKTRGQQVTLRCSPISGHKSVSWYQQVLGQGPQFIFQYYEKEERGRGNFPDRFSARQFPNYSSELNVNALLLGDSALYLCASSQIGQNTEAFFGQGTRLTVV.

A few counts support this clonotype. The J gene is TRBJ2-1, the V gene TRBV20-1; no clear D. CDR1 DFQATT and CDR2 SNEGSKA come from the germline V gene (reference sequence). The CDR3 has 14 residues. V was trimmed by 6 bases and J by 3 bases, leaving 15 bases between them. The CDR3 coding sequence is TGCAGTGCCGTTCGAATTTCGAACTACAATGAGCAGTTCTTC. Translation gives CSAVRISNYNEQFF.

CDR3 coding DNA: TGTGCCAGCAGCTTAGGAGGCAGCCCCGATACGCAGTATTTT. The encoded protein is CASSLGGSPDTQYF. The chain recombines TRBV7-2 with TRBJ2-3; no clear D. The CDR3 is made up of 14 amino acids. The germline V gene has CDR1 SGHTA and CDR2 FQGNSA. Trimming pared 1 base from V and 6 bases from J, leaving 11 bases between.

This clonotype was counted once. As DNA, the CDR3 is TGTGCCAGCAGCCAAGACCCAGTTGAAGTGCTTAATGCAGATACGCAGTATTTT. Amino acid sequence: CASSQDPVEVLNADTQYF. The genes are TRBV14 and TRBJ2-3, with D hard to call. Trimming cost V 0 bases and J 4 bases, with 20 bases left between them. CDR1 is SGHDN, CDR2 FVKESK, per germline. The CDR3 extends over 18 amino acids.

The chain couples TRBV6-5 to TRBJ1-1; D is unclear. The CDR3 covers 12 residues. The germline gives CDR1 MNHEY, CDR2 SVGAGI. V was pared by 6 bases and J by 10 bases, with 15 bases between. The CDR3 bases are TGTGCCAGCAGCCCTGGAAAGGAGCGAGCTTTCTTT. It translates to CASSPGKERAFF.

The gene calls are TRBV29-1 and TRBJ2-7; TRBD1 agrees at 8 bases. The CDR3 extends over 16 amino acids. J lost 1 base, V lost 0 bases, and 8 bases had no gene match. Germline CDR1 SQVTM, CDR2 ANQGSEA. For the CDR3, the DNA is TGCAGCGTTGAAGATCAACAGGGGGTTAGATCCTACGAGCAGTACTTC. Protein: CSVEDQQGVRSYEQYF.

The rearrangement joins TRBV5-1 to TRBJ1-1, with D uncertain. Trimming cost V 0 bases and J 1 base, with 7 bases left between them. CDR1 is SGHRS, CDR2 YFSETQ, per germline. This CDR3 comprises 14 residues. The CDR3 spells CASSLDIQNTEAFF. CDR3 DNA sequence: TGCGCCAGCAGCTTGGACATCCAGAACACTGAAGCTTTCTTT.

The genes are TRBV5-1 and TRBJ2-3, with 14 bases identical to TRBD2. This CDR3 contains 24 residues. Germline-derived CDR1 and CDR2 are SGHRS and YFSETQ. The trim removed 2 bases at V and 0 bases at J, leaving 23 bases unmatched. DNA of the CDR3: TGCGCCAGCAGCTTCAACTTGGGGCCCTTAACAGGACTAGCGGGGGGCTTAAGCACAGATACGCAGTATTTT. This codes for CASSFNLGPLTGLAGGLSTDTQYF.

This chain joins TRBV7-2 and TRBJ2-3; 9 bases match TRBD2. Germline V lookup: CDR1 SGHTA, CDR2 FQGNSA. V lost 6 bases to trimming and J lost 8 bases; unmatched junction nucleotides: 6. The CDR3 extends over 13 amino acids. CDR3 sequence reads: CASRAGGVGTQYF. The CDR3 DNA reads as TGTGCCAGCAGAGCGGGAGGAGTGGGTACGCAGTATTTT.

The chain links TRBV27 to TRBJ1-1, with 8 nucleotides matching TRBD1. Germline-derived CDR1 and CDR2 are MNHEY and SMNVEV (reference sequence). This CDR3 comprises 14 residues. V gave up 8 bases and J gave up 3 bases; unmatched junction bases: 8. CDR3 bases: TGTGCCAGCTCACGACAGGGGATGGACACTGAAGCTTTCTTT. It encodes CASSRQGMDTEAFF.

The genes are TRBV4-3 and TRBJ1-4, with D perhaps matching TRBD1 (5 bases). CDR1 and CDR2 from the germline V gene are LGHNA and YSLEER. This CDR3 comprises 16 residues. V was shortened by 0 bases and J by 10 bases, with 18 bases between the two germline ends. The DNA for the CDR3 is TGCGCCAGCAGCCAAGATCATGGTCTTAGGGGCGGAAAACTGTTTTTT. It specifies CASSQDHGLRGGKLFF.

The chain recombines TRBV4-1 with TRBJ2-3; 9 nucleotides line up with TRBD2. J lost 2 bases, V lost 5 bases, and 26 bases had no gene match. Germline lookup yields CDR1 MGHRA and CDR2 YSYEKL. This CDR3 has 22 amino acids. CDR3 protein: CASSSFGSSGTPGMGYTDTQYF. CDR3 sequence (DNA): TGCGCCAGCAGCTCCTTCGGGTCTAGCGGGACTCCGGGGATGGGATACACAGATACGCAGTATTTT.

This clonotype was detected only a few times. V gene TRBV12-3 or TRBV12-4 combines with J gene TRBJ2-7, with D possibly matching TRBD2 (5 bases). This CDR3 region has 15 residues. V was shortened by 5 bases and J by 4 bases, with 18 bases between the two germline ends. CDR3 region: CASSAPGRKGYEQYF. As DNA, the CDR3 is TGTGCCAGCAGTGCACCGGGAAGAAAGGGTTACGAGCAGTACTTC.

This chain links TRBV12-3 or TRBV12-4 with TRBJ2-1; 7 nucleotides align to TRBD1. The J call is in doubt because the DNA end fits TRBJ2-7 better. The CDR3 spans 12 residues. This chain's CDR3 is CASSTSDRRQYF. CDR3 nucleotide sequence: TGTGCCAGCAGCACATCGGACAGGCGGCAGTACTTC.

The chain joins TRBV29-1 to TRBJ2-5; D may be TRBD2 (6 bases). The CDR3 spans 15 residues. Trimming left V 1 base short and J 11 bases short, with 23 bases between. Germline CDR1 and CDR2: SQVTM and ANQGSEA. Here the CDR3 DNA reads TGCAGCGTTGAAGGGGGGACTCCACTCACCAATGAGCAGTACTTC. Protein: CSVEGGTPLTNEQYF.